Below, one T cell receptor (beta chain) is given with its context. Its antigen remains unidentified. This specimen belongs to a study of OX40 agonist ivuxolimab in advanced cancers. Study summary: In this cohort, patients received ivuxolimab, an agonistic anti-OX40 (CD134) antibody. Ivuxolimab doses were 0.01, 0.1, 0.3, 1.5, 3 or 10 mg/kg every 2 weeks.

The assay was immunoSEQ multiplex PCR, and TCRdb's table has in-frame clones only and misses some. The data contain 75,000 to 95,000 clones, 92% of them seen just once; the ten biggest clones take up nearly 0.55%. Study-level findings and limits: Expanded peripheral T cell antigen specificity was not determined.

Patients with a history of autoimmune disease or on systemic immunosuppression were excluded. The source was CD4+ or CD8+ T cells sorted from blood, collected in a trial of the OX40 agonist ivuxolimab. The clonotype comes from an adult with an advanced solid tumor such as melanoma, head and neck, liver or kidney cancer.

The CDR3 is CASSAPGQGYEQYF. The CDR3 nucleotides are TGTGCCAGCAGTGCCCCGGGACAGGGCTACGAGCAGTACTTC. The chain recombines TRBV9 with TRBJ2-7; 9 positions agree with TRBD1. Germline CDR1 SGDLS, CDR2 YYNGEE. Losses at the gene ends were 5 bases for V and 3 bases for J; bases not matched to a gene: 6. The length of the CDR3 is 14 residues. Full variable domain (missing parts from reference TRBV9 and TRBJ2-7): DSGVTQTPKHLITATGQRVTLRCSPRSGDLSVYWYQQSLDQGLQFLIQYYNGEERAKGNILERFSAQQFPDLHSELNLSSLELGDSALYFCASSAPGQGYEQYFGPGTRLTVT.